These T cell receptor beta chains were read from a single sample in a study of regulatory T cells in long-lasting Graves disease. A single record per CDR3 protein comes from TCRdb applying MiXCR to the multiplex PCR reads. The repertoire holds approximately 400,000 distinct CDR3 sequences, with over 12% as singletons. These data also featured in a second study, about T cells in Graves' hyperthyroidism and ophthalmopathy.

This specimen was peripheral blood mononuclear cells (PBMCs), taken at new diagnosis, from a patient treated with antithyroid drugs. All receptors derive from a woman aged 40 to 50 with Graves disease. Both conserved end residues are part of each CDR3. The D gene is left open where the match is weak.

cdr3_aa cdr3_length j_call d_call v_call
CASRGGQENTEAFF 14 TRBJ1-1 TRBD1 TRBV28
CASSSHLAGTMETQYF 16 TRBJ2-5 TRBD2 TRBV7-6
CASSEGQGNSPLHF 14 TRBJ1-6 TRBD1 TRBV28
CASRRTLNSYEQYF 14 TRBJ2-7 - TRBV12-3/TRBV12-4
CASNFGQFDGYTF 13 TRBJ1-2 - TRBV6-1
CASSLGTPQETQYF 14 TRBJ2-5 - TRBV13
CASSPRESTNNEQFF 15 TRBJ2-1 - TRBV28
CASSQLINYEQYF 13 TRBJ2-7 - TRBV4-3
CASSLFGPGTGLDNEQFF 18 TRBJ2-1 TRBD1 TRBV28
CASTTQGYEQYF 12 TRBJ2-7 - TRBV6-1
CASSTHRGQYTGELFF 16 TRBJ2-2 TRBD1 TRBV6-1
CASSYSIDLAGEQFF 15 TRBJ2-1 TRBD2 TRBV6-6
CASSPDRRTYNEQFF 15 TRBJ2-1 TRBD1 TRBV7-3
CASSVWDRGAGELFF 15 TRBJ2-2 TRBD1 TRBV9
CASSLLTAGANVLTF 15 TRBJ2-6 - TRBV5-1
CANGGLAGGPGGQYF 15 TRBJ2-7 TRBD2 TRBV2
CASSSPTWREGPYNEQFF 18 TRBJ2-1 TRBD2 TRBV28
CSARRTGRHAEAFF 14 TRBJ1-1 TRBD1 TRBV20-1
CASSPEGTSGNYEQYF 16 TRBJ2-7 TRBD2 TRBV3-1
CASSLEGEATQYF 13 TRBJ2-5 - TRBV11-2
CASGLAGIYNEQFF 14 TRBJ2-1 TRBD2 TRBV25-1
CASEPGGKGETQYF 14 TRBJ2-5 TRBD2 TRBV12-5
CASSQGRLANYYEQYF 16 TRBJ2-7 - TRBV14
CASSLDRGTSYEQYF 15 TRBJ2-7 TRBD1 TRBV7-2
CASSDPRAGGSTYEQYF 17 TRBJ2-7 TRBD2 TRBV2
CASSQYGTGVNERYF 15 TRBJ2-7 TRBD1 TRBV7-2
CASSSGGRDYGYTF 14 TRBJ1-2 - TRBV28
CASSKDSFPFANTGELFF 18 TRBJ2-2 - TRBV12-3/TRBV12-4
CASSQEFWTATNEKLFF 17 TRBJ1-4 - TRBV4-3
CAIKEGETQYF 11 TRBJ2-5 - TRBV28
CASSQEAGSTGPQHF 15 TRBJ1-5 - TRBV4-1
CSAQRQGATDTQYF 14 TRBJ2-3 TRBD1 TRBV20-1
CASSRGEDTQYF 12 TRBJ2-3 - TRBV2
CASSLVPLASGRPDTQYF 18 TRBJ2-3 TRBD2 TRBV5-1
CASSSTGFRKTQYF 14 TRBJ2-5 - TRBV11-2
CASSPSEGLTDTQYF 15 TRBJ2-3 - TRBV18
CASSQEGPGEQYF 13 TRBJ2-7 - TRBV4-2
CASSFRTGNNEQFF 14 TRBJ2-1 TRBD1 TRBV7-9
CASSQEEGFGDPRYEQYF 18 TRBJ2-7 - TRBV3-1
CASGYLVLVPTDTQYF 16 TRBJ2-3 - TRBV6-2/TRBV6-3
CASSQGAGTNEQYF 14 TRBJ2-7 - TRBV3-1
CASSAGLAVNNEQFF 15 TRBJ2-1 TRBD2 TRBV11-3
CASSLETGTYEQYF 14 TRBJ2-7 - TRBV7-9
CASSQEQGHGETQYF 15 TRBJ2-5 - TRBV4-1
CASSNREGQETQYF 14 TRBJ2-5 - TRBV2
CASSPPSGRATDTQYF 16 TRBJ2-3 TRBD2 TRBV18
CASSESRGYSHYGYTF 16 TRBJ1-2 - TRBV10-2
CSASQVVGGWYYGYTF 16 TRBJ1-2 - TRBV20-1
CASSPGGRAGLETQYF 16 TRBJ2-5 TRBD2 TRBV19
CAISQELAGRYNEQFF 16 TRBJ2-1 TRBD2 TRBV10-3
CASSVGGSSQLDEQFF 16 TRBJ2-1 - TRBV9
CAIPRGIGYNEQFF 14 TRBJ2-1 - TRBV11-2
CASSPPWGVNTGELFF 16 TRBJ2-2 - TRBV12-3/TRBV12-4
CASSSPTSGSNEQFF 15 TRBJ2-1 TRBD2 TRBV12-3/TRBV12-4